This TCR beta chain was sequenced during a study of T cell responses to AZD1222 COVID-19 vaccine. The protocol was immunoSEQ multiplex PCR, while the TCRdb copy is restricted to in-frame clones and leaves out a portion. The sample contains about 94,000 clones, about 85% of which appear only once. The germline CDR1 and CDR2 sequences are SEHNR and FQNEAQ (reference sequence). CDR3 length: 16 residues. V lost 5 bases, J lost 2 bases, and 11 bases stayed unmatched. The sequence was obtained from an adult who received the AZD1222 COVID-19 vaccine. V usage is TRBV7-9 and J usage is TRBJ1-1, with 7 bases matching TRBD1. Sequenced material: peripheral blood, taken 28 days after the second AZD1222 dose. The CDR3, as DNA: TGTGCCAGCAGCGTCGGGTCCGGGACAGTTAACACTGAAGCTTTCTTT. Amino acids: CASSVGSGTVNTEAFF.